The rows below give T cell receptor beta chains drawn from one sample of a study of spatial heterogeneity in lung cancer. TCRdb processed the 5' RACE reads anew with MiXCR; each CDR3 protein has one entry. The top ten hold 15% to 20% of the sample, which has fewer than 6,500 distinct CDR3 sequences, 9.5% to 15% seen once. The material was normal lung tissue next to the tumor, obtained at surgery. The source of these receptors is a male donor with early-stage non-small cell lung cancer. Each CDR3 is given with its conserved first and last residue. D genes are given only for firm matches. Size is omitted from some rows. Given values are once, few, many or a class for expanded clones.

NA,TRBV14,many,TRBJ2-7,CASSQDSVRFSYEQYF,TGTGCCAGCAGCCAAGACAGCGTTAGGTTCTCCTACGAGCAGTACTTC
TRBD1,TRBV12-3/TRBV12-4,many,TRBJ2-7,CASSFTGGRGYEQYF,TGTGCCAGCAGTTTTACAGGGGGCCGGGGCTACGAGCAGTACTTC
NA,TRBV29-1,medium-sized,TRBJ2-7,CSVEDTYEQYF,TGCAGCGTGGAAGATACCTACGAGCAGTACTTC
NA,TRBV6-5,many,TRBJ2-1,CASRGTSSYNEQFF,TGTGCCAGCAGGGGTACTAGCTCCTACAATGAGCAGTTCTTC
NA,TRBV29-1,medium-sized,TRBJ1-2,CSAPTDPNYGYTF,TGCAGCGCGCCGACAGATCCCAACTATGGCTACACCTTC
TRBD1,TRBV2,NA,TRBJ2-1,CATDRLDFNSYNEQFF,TGTGCCACGGACAGGCTAGACTTTAACTCCTACAATGAGCAGTTCTTC
NA,TRBV6-5,medium-sized,TRBJ1-1,CASSYRTGNTEAFF,TGTGCCAGCAGTTACCGGACGGGGAACACTGAAGCTTTCTTT
TRBD1,TRBV20-1,many,TRBJ2-7,CSASDGTGAYEQYF,TGCAGTGCTTCCGACGGGACAGGGGCCTACGAGCAGTACTTC
TRBD1,TRBV12-3/TRBV12-4,many,TRBJ2-2,CASSSGQGEVGELFF,TGTGCCAGCAGTTCGGGACAGGGGGAAGTCGGGGAGCTGTTTTTT
NA,TRBV20-1,medium-sized,TRBJ1-1,CSARREHFLTEAFF,TGCAGTGCTAGGAGAGAGCATTTCCTCACTGAAGCTTTCTTT
NA,TRBV12-3/TRBV12-4,medium-sized,TRBJ1-2,CASRLSGDSYGYTF,TGTGCCAGCAGATTATCAGGGGATTCCTATGGCTACACCTTC
TRBD1,TRBV14,medium-sized,TRBJ1-1,CASRGPGQIGTPEAFF,TGTGCCAGCAGGGGCCCGGGACAGATAGGGACCCCTGAAGCTTTCTTT
NA,TRBV5-4,once,TRBJ2-6,CASSIDSSGANVLTF,TGTGCCAGCAGCATCGACAGCTCTGGGGCCAACGTCCTGACTTTC
TRBD2,TRBV4-2,medium-sized,TRBJ2-3,CASSPGLAGGGKRDTQYF,TGTGCCAGCAGCCCAGGACTAGCGGGAGGTGGAAAGCGGGATACGCAGTATTTT
TRBD2,TRBV11-2,once,TRBJ2-1,CASSLTSGSNEQFF,TGTGCCAGCAGCTTAACTAGCGGGAGTAATGAGCAGTTCTTC
TRBD1,TRBV15,medium-sized,TRBJ2-7,CAIEDRGGSYEQYF,TGTGCCATAGAGGACAGGGGAGGCTCCTACGAGCAGTACTTC
NA,TRBV7-6,medium-sized,TRBJ2-7,CASSRTENTYEQYF,TGTGCCAGCAGCCGGACTGAGAACACCTACGAGCAGTACTTC
NA,TRBV2,medium-sized,TRBJ1-5,CASSLDGNQPQHF,TGTGCCAGCAGTTTGGACGGGAATCAGCCCCAGCATTTT
NA,TRBV28,many,TRBJ1-1,CASRPSSWGVNTEAFF,TGTGCCAGCAGGCCATCGTCTTGGGGGGTGAACACTGAAGCTTTCTTT
TRBD1,TRBV27,medium-sized,TRBJ2-2,CASSLSGTGGIGELFF,TGTGCCAGCAGTTTATCGGGGACAGGGGGGATCGGGGAGCTGTTTTTT
NA,TRBV28,many,TRBJ2-5,CASSLIGPGYQETQYF,TGTGCCAGCAGTTTAATCGGTCCTGGGTACCAAGAGACCCAGTACTTC
NA,TRBV19,medium-sized,TRBJ1-4,CASRRDGRTNEKLFF,TGTGCCAGTAGACGCGATGGGCGGACTAATGAAAAACTGTTTTTT
NA,TRBV9,medium-sized,TRBJ2-6,CASSVRDSTYVLTF,TGTGCCAGCAGCGTGCGGGACAGTACGTACGTCCTGACTTTC
NA,TRBV9,many,TRBJ2-5,CASSRGSAVETQYF,TGTGCCAGCAGCCGGGGTTCGGCTGTAGAGACCCAGTACTTC
TRBD2,TRBV12-3/TRBV12-4,many,TRBJ2-3,CASSPRASGRDDTQYF,TGTGCCAGCAGCCCCCGGGCTAGCGGGAGGGATGATACGCAGTATTTT
NA,TRBV28,many,TRBJ1-5,CASSLEEPQHF,TGTGCCAGCAGTTTGGAGGAGCCCCAGCATTTT
NA,TRBV6-1,many,TRBJ2-7,CASSEGQVLSYEQYF,TGTGCCAGCAGTGAAGGACAGGTCCTCTCCTACGAGCAGTACTTC
NA,TRBV19,medium-sized,TRBJ1-1,CASTVWAEAFF,TGTGCCAGTACGGTGTGGGCTGAAGCTTTCTTT
NA,TRBV7-9,many,TRBJ1-6,CASSLGSSSYNSPLHF,TGTGCCAGCAGCTTAGGATCTAGCTCCTATAATTCACCCCTCCACTTT
NA,TRBV29-1,medium-sized,TRBJ1-2,CSVEEIGNFGYGYTF,TGCAGCGTTGAAGAGATTGGGAATTTCGGCTATGGCTACACCTTC
TRBD1,TRBV9,NA,TRBJ2-7,CASSPHESGTGTYEQYF,TGTGCCAGCAGCCCCCACGAATCCGGGACAGGTACCTACGAGCAGTACTTC
NA,TRBV3-1,medium-sized,TRBJ2-3,CASSQFSRGVSDTQYF,TGTGCCAGCAGCCAATTTTCGAGGGGGGTTTCGGATACGCAGTATTTT
TRBD2,TRBV12-3/TRBV12-4,medium-sized,TRBJ2-1,CASSPGLGFYEQFF,TGTGCCAGCAGCCCGGGACTAGGGTTCTATGAGCAGTTCTTC
TRBD1,TRBV9,NA,TRBJ2-7,CASSGARDRVGEQYF,TGTGCCAGCAGCGGAGCCCGGGACAGGGTTGGCGAGCAGTACTTC
NA,TRBV15,medium-sized,TRBJ2-1,CATSRENNEQFF,TGTGCCACCAGCAGAGAAAACAATGAGCAGTTCTTC
TRBD2,TRBV7-8,medium-sized,TRBJ2-7,CASSLKASGSHEQYF,TGTGCCAGCAGCTTAAAGGCTAGCGGGAGCCACGAGCAGTACTTC
TRBD1,TRBV7-9,many,TRBJ1-1,CASSRQGDAEAFF,TGTGCCAGCAGCCGACAGGGCGACGCTGAAGCTTTCTTT
NA,TRBV19,medium-sized,TRBJ2-1,CASSIVGPPSYNEQFF,TGTGCCAGTAGTATAGTGGGACCCCCTTCCTACAATGAGCAGTTCTTC
NA,TRBV18,NA,TRBJ1-1,CASSPPMRGADTEAFF,TGTGCCAGCTCACCACCGATGAGGGGCGCGGACACTGAAGCTTTCTTT
NA,TRBV7-8,medium-sized,TRBJ1-5,CASSSQGVFVQPQHF,TGTGCCAGCAGCTCACAAGGGGTTTTCGTTCAGCCCCAGCATTTT
NA,TRBV7-2,many,TRBJ2-7,CASSRINPSYEQYF,TGTGCCAGCAGCCGGATAAACCCCTCCTACGAGCAGTACTTC
TRBD1,TRBV6-5,many,TRBJ1-5,CASSSLTGGENQPQHF,TGTGCCAGCAGTTCTCTAACAGGGGGCGAAAATCAGCCCCAGCATTTT
NA,TRBV12-3/TRBV12-4,NA,TRBJ2-3,CASSRGDTQYF,TGTGCCAGCAGTCGGGGAGATACGCAGTATTTT
TRBD1,TRBV11-1,many,TRBJ2-1,CASSWDRATYNEQFF,TGTGCCAGCAGCTGGGACAGGGCCACCTACAATGAGCAGTTCTTC
NA,TRBV30,many,TRBJ1-3,CAGDGLSGNTIYF,TGTGCCGGGGACGGGCTTTCTGGAAACACCATATATTTT
NA,TRBV4-2,NA,TRBJ2-3,CASSQDPQSTDTQYF,TGTGCCAGCAGCCAAGATCCCCAGAGCACAGATACGCAGTATTTT
TRBD2,TRBV6-5,many,TRBJ2-5,CASSYSRGLAGGDETQYF,TGTGCCAGCAGTTACTCGAGGGGACTAGCGGGAGGTGATGAGACCCAGTACTTC
NA,TRBV6-4,many,TRBJ1-4,CASSDSIPWQGDNNEKLFF,TGTGCCAGCAGTGACTCGATCCCATGGCAGGGCGACAATAATGAAAAACTGTTTTTT
NA,TRBV5-1,many,TRBJ1-4,CASSPVPGHSRNEKLFF,TGCGCCAGCAGCCCAGTCCCGGGACATTCCCGTAATGAAAAACTGTTTTTT
NA,TRBV19,NA,TRBJ1-5,CASSIGQGNQPQHF,TGTGCCAGTAGTATAGGACAGGGCAATCAGCCCCAGCATTTT
NA,TRBV14,medium-sized,TRBJ2-3,CASSRENGTDTQYF,TGTGCCAGCAGCCGTGAAAATGGCACAGATACGCAGTATTTT
NA,TRBV4-3,medium-sized,TRBJ2-1,CASSQDLQYSYNEQFF,TGCGCCAGCAGCCAAGATTTGCAGTATTCCTACAATGAGCAGTTCTTC
TRBD2,TRBV9,medium-sized,TRBJ2-2,CASSPGLAGGSTGELFF,TGTGCCAGCAGCCCGGGACTAGCGGGAGGGAGCACCGGGGAGCTGTTTTTT
TRBD2,TRBV28,many,TRBJ2-7,CASSRGLAPSYEQYF,TGTGCCAGCAGCCGAGGACTAGCTCCCTCCTACGAGCAGTACTTC
TRBD2,TRBV29-1,many,TRBJ2-2,CSVDPGTSVGELFF,TGCAGCGTTGACCCCGGGACTAGCGTCGGGGAGCTGTTTTTT
NA,TRBV4-1,many,TRBJ1-2,CASSLYGGGASGYTF,TGCGCCAGCAGCCTCTACGGGGGAGGGGCCTCTGGCTACACCTTC
NA,TRBV30,medium-sized,TRBJ2-2,CAWKGANTGELFF,TGTGCCTGGAAGGGCGCGAACACCGGGGAGCTGTTTTTT
TRBD1,TRBV14,many,TRBJ2-7,CASSPRLGQPSSYEQYF,TGTGCCAGCAGCCCCCGATTGGGACAGCCTAGCTCCTACGAGCAGTACTTC
NA,TRBV12-3/TRBV12-4,NA,TRBJ2-3,CACGTTSGSADTQYF,TGTGCCTGCGGAACGACTAGTGGGAGCGCAGATACGCAGTATTTT
TRBD1,TRBV12-3/TRBV12-4,few,TRBJ1-5,CASSDTGGNQPQHF,TGTGCCAGCAGTGATACAGGGGGCAATCAGCCCCAGCATTTT